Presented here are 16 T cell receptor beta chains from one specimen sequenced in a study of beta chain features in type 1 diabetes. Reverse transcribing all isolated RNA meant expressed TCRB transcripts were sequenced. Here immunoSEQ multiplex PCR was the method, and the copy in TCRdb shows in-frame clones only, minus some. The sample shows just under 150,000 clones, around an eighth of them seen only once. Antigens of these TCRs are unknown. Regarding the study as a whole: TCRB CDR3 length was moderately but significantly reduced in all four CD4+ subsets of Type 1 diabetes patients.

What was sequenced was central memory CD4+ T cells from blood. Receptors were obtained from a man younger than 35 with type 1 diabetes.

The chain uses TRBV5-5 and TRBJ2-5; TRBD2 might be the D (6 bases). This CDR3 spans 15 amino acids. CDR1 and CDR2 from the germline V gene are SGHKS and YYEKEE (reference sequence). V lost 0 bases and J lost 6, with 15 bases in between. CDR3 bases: TGTGCCAGCAGCTTGGAGGGCGGGGTTGGGAAGACCCAGTACTTC. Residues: CASSLEGGVGKTQYF.

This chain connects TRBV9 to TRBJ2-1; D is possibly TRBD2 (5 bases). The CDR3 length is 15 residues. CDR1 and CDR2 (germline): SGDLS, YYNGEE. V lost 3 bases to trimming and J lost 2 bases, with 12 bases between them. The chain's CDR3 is CASSGFTSPYNEQFF. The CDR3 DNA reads TGTGCCAGCAGCGGATTCACTAGTCCCTACAATGAGCAGTTCTTC.

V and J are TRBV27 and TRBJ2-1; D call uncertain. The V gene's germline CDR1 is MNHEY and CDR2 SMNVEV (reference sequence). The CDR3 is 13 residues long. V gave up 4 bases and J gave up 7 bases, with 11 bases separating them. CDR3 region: CASSSAIPNEQFF. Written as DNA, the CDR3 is TGTGCCAGCAGTTCTGCTATCCCGAATGAGCAGTTCTTC.

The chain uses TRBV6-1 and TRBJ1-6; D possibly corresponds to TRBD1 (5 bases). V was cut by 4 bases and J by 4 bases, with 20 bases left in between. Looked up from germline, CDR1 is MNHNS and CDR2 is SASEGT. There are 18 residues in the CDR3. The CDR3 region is CASSALPSQGGYNSPLHF. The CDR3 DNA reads TGTGCCAGCAGTGCCTTACCATCTCAGGGAGGGTATAATTCACCCCTCCACTTT.

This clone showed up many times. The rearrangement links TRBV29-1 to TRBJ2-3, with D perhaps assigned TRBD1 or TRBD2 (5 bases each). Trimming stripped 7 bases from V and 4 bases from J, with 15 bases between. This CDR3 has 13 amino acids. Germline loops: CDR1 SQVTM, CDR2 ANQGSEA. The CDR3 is CSARDLASDTQYF. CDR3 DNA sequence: TGCAGCGCCAGGGATCTAGCATCAGATACGCAGTATTTT.

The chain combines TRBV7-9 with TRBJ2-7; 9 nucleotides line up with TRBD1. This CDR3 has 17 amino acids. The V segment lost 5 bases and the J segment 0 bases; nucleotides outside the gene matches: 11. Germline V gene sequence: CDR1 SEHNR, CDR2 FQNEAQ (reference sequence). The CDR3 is CASSPSGGTGSSYEQYF. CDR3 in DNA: TGTGCCAGCAGCCCCTCTGGTGGGACAGGGAGCTCCTACGAGCAGTACTTC.

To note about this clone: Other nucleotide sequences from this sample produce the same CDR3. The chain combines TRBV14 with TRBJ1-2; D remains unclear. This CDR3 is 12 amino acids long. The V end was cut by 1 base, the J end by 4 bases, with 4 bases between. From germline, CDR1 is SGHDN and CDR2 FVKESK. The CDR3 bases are TGTGCCAGCAGCCAAGGCGGCTATGGCTACACCTTC. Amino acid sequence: CASSQGGYGYTF. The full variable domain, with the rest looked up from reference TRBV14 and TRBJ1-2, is EAGVTQFPSHSVIEKGQTVTLRCDPISGHDNLYWYRRVMGKEIKFLLHFVKESKQDESGMPNNRFLAERTGGTYSTLKVQPAELEDSGVYFCASSQGGYGYTFGSGTRLTVV.

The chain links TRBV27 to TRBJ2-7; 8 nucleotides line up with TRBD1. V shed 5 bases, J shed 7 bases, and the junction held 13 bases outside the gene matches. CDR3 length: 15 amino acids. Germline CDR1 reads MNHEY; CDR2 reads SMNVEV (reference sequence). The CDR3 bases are TGTGCCAGCAGTCTGCTTGGGACAGGAGTAGGGGAGCAGTACTTC. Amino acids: CASSLLGTGVGEQYF.

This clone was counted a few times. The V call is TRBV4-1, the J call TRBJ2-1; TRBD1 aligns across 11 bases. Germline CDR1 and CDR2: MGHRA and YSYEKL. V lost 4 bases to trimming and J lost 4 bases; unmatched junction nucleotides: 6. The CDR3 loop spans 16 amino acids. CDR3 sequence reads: CASSPGQGAIYNEQFF. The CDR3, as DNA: TGCGCCAGCAGCCCAGGACAGGGGGCCATTTACAATGAGCAGTTCTTC.

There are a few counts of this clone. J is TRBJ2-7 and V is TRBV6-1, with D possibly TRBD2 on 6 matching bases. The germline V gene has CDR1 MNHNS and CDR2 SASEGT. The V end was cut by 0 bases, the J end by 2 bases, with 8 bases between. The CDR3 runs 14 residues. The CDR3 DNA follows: TGTGCCAGCAGTGAAGCGCTAGCGACCTACGAGCAGTACTTC. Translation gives CASSEALATYEQYF.

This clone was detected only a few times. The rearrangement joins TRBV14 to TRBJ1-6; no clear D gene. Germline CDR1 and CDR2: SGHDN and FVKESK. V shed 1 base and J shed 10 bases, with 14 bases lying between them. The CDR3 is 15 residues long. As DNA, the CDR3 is TGTGCCAGCAGCCAAGCTCTGGCCGGGTCGTCACCCCTCCACTTT. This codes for CASSQALAGSSPLHF.

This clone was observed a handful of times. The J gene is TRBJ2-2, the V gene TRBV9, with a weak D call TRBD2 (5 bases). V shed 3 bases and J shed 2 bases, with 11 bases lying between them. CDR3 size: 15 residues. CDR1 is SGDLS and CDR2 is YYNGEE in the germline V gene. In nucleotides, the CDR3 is TGTGCCAGCAGCGCCGGACTGTCCAACACCGGGGAGCTGTTTTTT. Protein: CASSAGLSNTGELFF.

CDR3 loop: CSVIDDWNSPLHF. In DNA form, the CDR3 reads TGCAGCGTTATTGACGATTGGAATTCACCCCTCCACTTT. The J gene is TRBJ1-6, the V gene TRBV29-1; D is ambiguous. Germline CDR1 and CDR2: SQVTM and ANQGSEA. The CDR3 runs 13 residues. The V end lost 5 bases, the J end lost 7 bases, and 12 bases lay between the germline ends.

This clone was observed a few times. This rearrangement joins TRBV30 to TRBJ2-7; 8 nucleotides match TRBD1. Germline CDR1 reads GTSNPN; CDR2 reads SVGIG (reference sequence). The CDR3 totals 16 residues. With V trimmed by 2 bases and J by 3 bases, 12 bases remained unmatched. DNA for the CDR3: TGTGCCTGGAGTCCCCTGCGTGGACAGGGAAACTACGAGCAGTACTTC. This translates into CAWSPLRGQGNYEQYF.

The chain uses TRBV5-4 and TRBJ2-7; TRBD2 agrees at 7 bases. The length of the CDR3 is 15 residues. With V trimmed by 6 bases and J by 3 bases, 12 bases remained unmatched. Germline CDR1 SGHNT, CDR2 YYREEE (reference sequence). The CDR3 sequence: CASTSSLGRDYEQYF. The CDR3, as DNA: TGTGCCAGCACCTCCTCCTTGGGGAGGGACTACGAGCAGTACTTC.

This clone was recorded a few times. The CDR3 here is CAWSQSGRGYTF. The CDR3 nucleotides are TGTGCCTGGAGTCAATCAGGGCGAGGCTACACCTTC. The rearrangement joins TRBV30 to TRBJ1-2; perhaps TRBD1 as D (5 bases). From germline, CDR1 is GTSNPN and CDR2 SVGIG (reference sequence). Trimming removed 2 bases at V and 8 bases at J, with 12 bases between. This CDR3 spans 12 amino acids.